These T cell receptor beta chains were read from a single sample in a study of blood T cell repertoires in COVID-19. The data were produced by immunoSEQ multiplex PCR, yet TCRdb's version contains in-frame clones alone and is incomplete. The sample contains 200,000 to 300,000 clones, 70% to 90% of which appear only once. Sequenced sample: peripheral blood. The receptors stem from a human donor in a cohort sampled during active COVID-19. Both conserved end residues are part of each CDR3. A D gene is named only where the DNA matches it firmly. Size tells how often a clone was seen (once, few, many) or the class of an expanded clone, and some rows leave it out.

NA	TRBJ2-7	NA	TRBV28	CASSFIYEQYF	TGTGCCAGCAGTTTCATTTACGAGCAGTACTTC
NA	TRBJ1-5	NA	TRBV20-1	CSASSGVNQPQHF	TGCAGTGCTAGTAGCGGGGTTAATCAGCCCCAGCATTTT
NA	TRBJ1-2	TRBD1	TRBV6-6	CASKRGTGGYGGYTF	TGTGCCAGCAAACGCGGGACAGGGGGCTATGGTGGCTACACCTTC
once	TRBJ1-1	NA	TRBV11-3	CASSPKGGAAEAFF	TGTGCCAGCAGCCCGAAGGGAGGGGCCGCTGAAGCTTTCTTT
NA	TRBJ2-5	NA	TRBV20-1	CSARDQETQYF	TGCAGTGCCCGGGACCAAGAGACCCAGTACTTC
NA	TRBJ1-5	NA	TRBV28	CASSLSGRINQPQHF	TGTGCCAGCAGTTTATCTGGCAGAATTAATCAGCCCCAGCATTTT
NA	TRBJ1-4	TRBD1	TRBV10-3	CAISRQGDEKLFF	TGTGCCATCAGCCGACAGGGTGACGAAAAACTGTTTTTT
NA	TRBJ1-2	TRBD1	TRBV30	CALYRGGYGYTF	TGTGCCTTATACAGGGGCGGCTATGGCTACACCTTC
NA	TRBJ1-6	TRBD1	TRBV6-5	CASSARQGAPLHF	TGTGCCAGCAGCGCCAGACAGGGAGCACCCCTCCACTTT
NA	TRBJ2-3	TRBD1	TRBV10-3	CAITPQGADTQYF	TGTGCCATCACCCCTCAGGGGGCAGATACGCAGTATTTT
NA	TRBJ1-1	NA	TRBV14	CASSQHRGGVTEAFF	TGTGCCAGCAGCCAACATCGGGGGGGCGTCACTGAAGCTTTCTTT
NA	TRBJ2-7	NA	TRBV7-8	CASSQGLGRAGEQYF	TGTGCCAGCAGCCAGGGGTTAGGGCGAGCTGGCGAGCAGTACTTC
few	TRBJ1-2	NA	TRBV5-1	CASSPSGEQGYTF	TGCGCCAGCAGCCCGTCAGGGGAACAAGGCTACACCTTC
NA	TRBJ2-7	NA	TRBV12-3/TRBV12-4	CASSYGSGDEQYF	TGTGCCAGCAGTTACGGTTCGGGGGACGAGCAGTACTTC
NA	TRBJ2-1	NA	TRBV7-2	CASLAAGGSYNEQFF	TGTGCCAGCCTGGCGGCGGGCGGATCCTACAATGAGCAGTTCTTC
NA	TRBJ1-3	TRBD1	TRBV9	CASSVVWDSGSSGNTIYF	TGTGCCAGCAGCGTAGTCTGGGACAGTGGAAGCTCTGGAAACACCATATATTTT
NA	TRBJ1-5	NA	TRBV7-9	CAVSEGQPQHF	TGTGCCGTCTCCGAGGGCCAGCCCCAGCATTTT
NA	TRBJ1-4	NA	TRBV4-3	CASSQASGSLGEKLFF	TGCGCCAGCAGCCAAGCTTCGGGTTCACTTGGGGAAAAACTGTTTTTT
NA	TRBJ2-7	TRBD2	TRBV27	CASSTGLAGTSYEQYF	TGTGCCAGCAGTACTGGACTAGCGGGAACCTCCTACGAGCAGTACTTC
NA	TRBJ1-1	TRBD1	TRBV6-5	CASSYSMRTGHTEAFF	TGTGCCAGCAGTTACTCGATGAGGACAGGGCACACTGAAGCTTTCTTT
NA	TRBJ2-7	TRBD2	TRBV27	CASSPGTSGYKVREQYF	TGTGCCAGCAGCCCCGGGACTAGCGGGTACAAAGTCCGCGAGCAGTACTTC
NA	TRBJ1-2	NA	TRBV5-4	CASSLNTRLGYTF	TGTGCCAGCAGCTTAAACACCCGTCTCGGCTACACCTTC
once	TRBJ1-5	TRBD1	TRBV24-1	CATSAGQGGGEPQHF	TGTGCCACCAGCGCGGGACAGGGAGGGGGGGAGCCCCAGCATTTT
few	TRBJ1-2	NA	TRBV5-1	CASSLQGSYGYTF	TGCGCCAGCAGCCTTCAGGGATCCTATGGCTACACCTTC
NA	TRBJ1-2	NA	TRBV4-1	CASSRVQGLANYGYTF	TGCGCCAGCAGCCGAGTCCAGGGGTTAGCTAACTATGGCTACACCTTC
NA	TRBJ2-1	TRBD2	TRBV5-1	CASSRRGLAGVVEVNNEQFF	TGCGCCAGCAGCCGGCGGGGACTAGCGGGAGTCGTAGAAGTGAACAATGAGCAGTTCTTC
NA	TRBJ1-6	NA	TRBV19	CASSTGSSPLHF	TGTGCCAGTAGTACGGGAAGTTCACCCCTCCACTTT
NA	TRBJ2-2	NA	TRBV5-4	CASSPPGNTGELFF	TGTGCCAGCAGTCCTCCGGGGAACACCGGGGAGCTGTTTTTT
NA	TRBJ1-3	NA	TRBV28	CASSPSGRGNTIYF	TGTGCCAGCAGCCCATCAGGCAGAGGAAACACCATATATTTT
NA	TRBJ2-7	NA	TRBV10-1	CASSEIGTTSYEQYF	TGCGCCAGCAGTGAGATTGGAACTACCTCCTACGAGCAGTACTTC
NA	TRBJ1-2	NA	TRBV5-1	CASSVDSPYGYTF	TGCGCCAGCAGCGTTGACAGCCCCTATGGCTACACCTTC
few	TRBJ1-1	TRBD1	TRBV7-2	CASSLDQGVKTEAFF	TGTGCCAGCAGCTTAGATCAGGGGGTGAAGACTGAAGCTTTCTTT
NA	TRBJ2-7	NA	TRBV7-9	CASSHRTVSYEQYF	TGTGCCAGCAGCCACAGGACAGTCTCCTACGAGCAGTACTTC
NA	TRBJ2-2	NA	TRBV9	CASSPRYESYTGELFF	TGTGCCAGCAGCCCTCGATATGAGAGTTACACCGGGGAGCTGTTTTTT
NA	TRBJ2-5	NA	TRBV15	CATSRRRSQETQYF	TGTGCCACCAGCCGGAGACGGAGTCAAGAGACCCAGTACTTC